The 32 T cell receptor beta chains reported below all come from one sample, sequenced in a study of shared clonotypes between healthy human individuals. CD45RO-negative cells were positively selected for CCR7, leaving out terminally differentiated effector memory CD45RA+ cells. Generated by immunoSEQ multiplex PCR, the TCRdb table keeps only in-frame clones and is missing some. The sample gives more than 2 million clones, 80% to 95% of which show up once; around 1.8% is in the top ten. What was sequenced was naive CD8+ T cells from PBMCs. These receptors were taken from a man younger than 35 in good health. Some clones in this sample may be carry-over from other donors' samples.

This clone was recorded once. The genes are TRBV9 and TRBJ2-3; D possibly corresponds to TRBD1 (5 bases). The ends were cut back, 4 bases at V and 4 bases at J, with 7 bases in the middle. CDR1 is SGDLS and CDR2 is YYNGEE in the germline V gene. The CDR3 loop spans 12 amino acids. CDR3 sequence reads: CASSPRADTQYF. Written as DNA, the CDR3 is TGTGCCAGCAGCCCCAGGGCAGATACGCAGTATTTT.

The chain joins TRBV7-9 to TRBJ1-1; D perhaps matches TRBD1 (5 bases). From germline, CDR1 is SEHNR and CDR2 FQNEAQ (reference sequence). The CDR3 contains 14 residues. Trimming removed 5 bases at V and 5 bases at J, with 15 bases between. The chain's CDR3 is CASSTTAIWTEAFF. The CDR3 region has the DNA TGTGCCAGCAGCACGACAGCTATTTGGACTGAAGCTTTCTTT.

The rearrangement joins TRBV6-1 to TRBJ2-7, with D possibly called TRBD1 or TRBD2 (6 bases each). The CDR3 consists of 16 residues. Germline CDR1 is MNHNS and CDR2 is SASEGT. With 2 bases removed from V and 0 bases from J, the gap between germline ends came to 14 bases. The CDR3 region is CASSEWRGMSSYEQYF. CDR3 nucleotide sequence: TGTGCCAGCAGTGAATGGAGGGGGATGAGCTCCTACGAGCAGTACTTC.

The count of this clone is one. Possible read error: a much larger clone is one base away. The chain links TRBV7-9 to TRBJ2-5; D not resolved. Near its end, the DNA agrees better with TRBJ2-7, so the J call may be wrong. The germline V gene encodes CDR1 SEHNR and CDR2 FQNEAQ (reference sequence). This CDR3 has 11 amino acids. CDR3 loop: CASSPYYEQYF. In nucleotides, the CDR3 is TGTGCCAGCAGCCCCTACTACGAGCAGTACTTC.

This sequence joins TRBV27 and TRBJ2-7, with TRBD1 as a possible D gene (5 bases). The CDR3 extends over 17 amino acids. Trimming stripped 5 bases from V and 2 bases from J, with 22 bases between. The germline CDR1 and CDR2 sequences are MNHEY and SMNVEV (reference sequence). The CDR3 is CASSPHSRTTVAYEQYF. CDR3 coding DNA: TGTGCCAGCAGTCCTCACTCGAGGACAACAGTCGCCTACGAGCAGTACTTC.

The chain carries TRBV27 and TRBJ2-3, with 14 bases fitting TRBD2. The V and J ends lost 0 bases and 1 base, in that order; junction bases with no gene match: 6. CDR1 and CDR2 (germline): MNHEY, SMNVEV (reference sequence). The CDR3 has 19 amino acids. CDR3 sequence reads: CASSLSGTSGRRGTDTQYF. CDR3 DNA sequence: TGTGCCAGCAGTTTATCGGGGACTAGCGGGAGAAGGGGCACAGATACGCAGTATTTT.

In its sample, this clone was seen a few times. The chain carries TRBV7-3 and TRBJ1-1, with D possibly being TRBD1 (6 bases). This CDR3 has 17 amino acids. V was shortened by 2 bases and J by 3 bases, with 19 bases between the two germline ends. Germline V gene data show CDR1 as SGHTA and CDR2 as FQGTGA. CDR3 residues: CASSLLPGSEGDTEAFF. For the CDR3, the DNA is TGTGCCAGCAGCTTATTACCAGGTTCGGAGGGGGACACTGAAGCTTTCTTT.

This clone showed up just once. The rearrangement links TRBV6-1 to TRBJ1-1; possible D gene TRBD1, 5 bases. V lost 7 bases and J 5 bases, leaving 14 bases between the germline ends. In germline, CDR1 is MNHNS, CDR2 SASEGT. CDR3 size: 13 residues. The DNA for the CDR3 is TGTGCCAGCATTCCGGGACTAATAACTGAAGCTTTCTTT. This translates into CASIPGLITEAFF.

This chain uses TRBV2 with TRBJ2-7; D is unresolved. The CDR3 totals 13 residues. Germline CDR1 reads SNHLY; CDR2 reads FYNNEI. Trimming took off 10 bases at V and 3 bases at J, with 16 bases between the two ends. CDR3 residues: CAIIRTESYEQYF. The CDR3 nucleotides read TGTGCCATCATCCGGACCGAAAGCTACGAGCAGTACTTC. Filled out from reference TRBV2 and TRBJ2-7, the complete variable domain reads EPEVTQTPSHQVTQMGQEVILRCVPISNHLYFYWYRQILGQKVEFLVSFYNNEISEKSEIFDDQFSVERPDGSNFTLKIRSTKLEDSAMYFCAIIRTESYEQYFGPGTRLTVT.

In its sample, this clone was seen once. The chain couples TRBV5-1 to TRBJ2-4; 10 nucleotides match TRBD2. Germline CDR1 and CDR2: SGHRS and YFSETQ. The CDR3 has 16 residues. V lost 7 bases and J lost 6; bases outside the gene matches: 13. The CDR3 is CASGLLAGVGRNIQYF. The CDR3 DNA reads TGCGCCAGCGGCCTTCTAGCGGGAGTTGGTAGAAACATTCAGTACTTC.

The V call is TRBV6-5, the J call TRBJ2-7, with 9 bases fitting TRBD1. The V and J ends lost 2 bases and 3 bases, in that order; junction bases with no gene match: 5. Germline CDR1 and CDR2: MNHEY and SVGAGI. The CDR3 sequence is 15 residues long. As DNA, the CDR3 is TGTGCCAGCAGTTACCGGACAGGGGAGAACTACGAGCAGTACTTC. Protein: CASSYRTGENYEQYF.

This clone turned up a few times. This chain links TRBV4-2 with TRBJ1-1; no definite D call. Germline lookup yields CDR1 LGHNA and CDR2 YNFKEQ. V was pared by 6 bases and J by 0 bases, with 5 bases between. The CDR3 length is 12 residues. The CDR3 region is CASRGLNTEAFF. In nucleotides, the CDR3 is TGTGCCAGCAGGGGGTTGAACACTGAAGCTTTCTTT.

This chain connects TRBV27 to TRBJ2-5; 9 bases match TRBD2. Trimming removed 1 base from V and 5 bases from J; junction bases left unmatched: 8. Germline V gives CDR1 MNHEY, CDR2 SMNVEV (reference sequence). CDR3 length: 16 residues. The CDR3 nucleotides read TGTGCCAGCAGTTTATTTGCGGGAGGGCCGCGGGAGACCCAGTACTTC. Its translation is CASSLFAGGPRETQYF.

The J gene is TRBJ2-5, the V gene TRBV5-1, with D perhaps TRBD1 (6 bases). Per germline, CDR1 SGHRS and CDR2 YFSETQ. The CDR3 covers 14 residues. Trimming pared 4 bases from V and 7 bases from J, leaving 17 bases between. CDR3 sequence reads: CASSLAGGGGTQYF. CDR3 nucleotide sequence: TGCGCCAGCAGCCTTGCTGGGGGCGGAGGGACCCAGTACTTC.

The chain couples TRBV4-3 to TRBJ2-6; D is ambiguous. Trimming took 0 bases from V and 1 from J, leaving 13 bases between them. This CDR3 region has 18 residues. The germline gives CDR1 LGHNA, CDR2 YSLEER. The CDR3 coding sequence is TGCGCCAGCAGCCAAGACTCCCCACGGTTTTCTGGGGCCAACGTCCTGACTTTC. This sequence encodes CASSQDSPRFSGANVLTF.

The chain joins TRBV5-1 to TRBJ2-7; TRBD2 matches at 11 bases. CDR3 length: 16 amino acids. With 4 bases clipped from V and 4 bases from J, the junction kept 10 bases outside the gene matches. Germline V gene sequence: CDR1 SGHRS, CDR2 YFSETQ. CDR3 DNA sequence: TGCGCCAGCAGCACCGGACTAGCGGGTAGCCTATACGAGCAGTACTTC. Its protein is CASSTGLAGSLYEQYF.

This clone was seen a handful of times. This chain joins TRBV28 and TRBJ1-1; D is ambiguous. The CDR3 totals 12 residues. Germline V gene lookup returns CDR1 MDHEN and CDR2 SYDVKM. Trimming pared 8 bases from V and 0 bases from J, leaving 7 bases between. CDR3 sequence reads: CASGLMNTEAFF. The DNA of the CDR3 is TGTGCCAGCGGCCTCATGAACACTGAAGCTTTCTTT.

The chain recombines TRBV4-1 with TRBJ2-7, with 13 bases matching TRBD2. Unmatched junction bases numbered 5, after V lost 6 bases and J lost 3 bases. Per the germline V gene, CDR1 is MGHRA and CDR2 is YSYEKL. The length of the CDR3 is 15 residues. The CDR3 sequence is CASSSGTSGIYEQYF. DNA for the CDR3: TGCGCCAGCAGTTCAGGGACTAGCGGGATCTACGAGCAGTACTTC.

The rearrangement links TRBV27 to TRBJ2-1; tentative D call: TRBD2 (6 bases). This CDR3 has 15 residues. The germline CDR1 and CDR2 sequences are MNHEY and SMNVEV (reference sequence). Trimming took off 1 base at V and 8 bases at J, with 15 bases between the two ends. The CDR3 nucleotides are TGTGCCAGCAGTTTATACGGGAGCCCCGCGGATGAGCAGTTCTTC. Protein: CASSLYGSPADEQFF.

This chain connects TRBV5-6 to TRBJ1-2, with 8 bases that match TRBD1. Germline CDR1 SGHDT, CDR2 YYEEEE. After removal of 3 bases from V and 2 bases from J, the junction contained 6 bases not matched to a gene. The CDR3 contains 15 residues. CDR3 DNA sequence: TGTGCCAGCAGCTCTGGGACAGGAATGAACTATGGCTACACCTTC. This codes for CASSSGTGMNYGYTF.

This clone is a singleton in its sample. The rearrangement links TRBV6-5 to TRBJ1-1; D is unresolved. This CDR3 region has 14 residues. V was cut by 0 bases and J by 4 bases, with 9 bases left in between. Germline V lookup: CDR1 MNHEY, CDR2 SVGAGI. The CDR3 region is CASSYSKAVTEAFF. The CDR3 DNA reads as TGTGCCAGCAGTTACTCGAAGGCAGTCACTGAAGCTTTCTTT.

The J gene is TRBJ2-5, the V gene TRBV27; 9 bases are shared with TRBD2. The CDR3 has 18 amino acids. Germline CDR1 and CDR2: MNHEY and SMNVEV (reference sequence). With V trimmed by 5 bases and J by 5 bases, 18 bases remained unmatched. The chain's CDR3 is CASSPYLVAGVAWETQYF. For the CDR3, the DNA is TGTGCCAGCAGTCCGTACCTGGTAGCGGGAGTGGCGTGGGAGACCCAGTACTTC.

This chain uses TRBV19 with TRBJ2-5; 8 nucleotides match TRBD1. Germline values: CDR1 LNHDA, CDR2 SQIVND (reference sequence). Losses at the gene ends were 0 bases for V and 2 bases for J; bases not matched to a gene: 5. CDR3 size: 16 residues. The CDR3 loop is CASSIDPTGVQETQYF. In DNA form, the CDR3 reads TGTGCCAGTAGTATAGATCCGACAGGGGTACAAGAGACCCAGTACTTC.

The chain links TRBV30 to TRBJ2-7; 8 nucleotides align to TRBD2. Per germline, CDR1 GTSNPN and CDR2 SVGIG (reference sequence). The junction had 9 bases not matched to a gene; V was cut back by 4 bases and J by 1 base. The CDR3 is 15 amino acids. The CDR3 is CAWNREGDESYEQYF. In nucleotides, the CDR3 is TGTGCCTGGAACCGGGAGGGAGATGAGTCCTACGAGCAGTACTTC.

The chain recombines TRBV11-2 with TRBJ2-7; 8 bases map to TRBD1. V was clipped by 0 bases and J by 0 bases; unmatched bases: 7. This CDR3 is built from 17 residues. The germline gives CDR1 SGHAT, CDR2 FQNNGV. The CDR3 DNA is TGTGCCAGCAGCTTAGATCGAAGGACAGGGAGCTCCTACGAGCAGTACTTC. Protein sequence: CASSLDRRTGSSYEQYF. Full variable domain (remainder filled in from reference TRBV11-2 and TRBJ2-7): EAGVAQSPRYKIIEKRQSVAFWCNPISGHATLYWYQQILGQGPKLLIQFQNNGVVDDSQLPKDRFSAERLKGVDSTLKIQPAKLEDSAVYLCASSLDRRTGSSYEQYFGPGTRLTVT.

The chain is built from TRBV4-1 and TRBJ2-3, with TRBD2 matching over 12 bases. The germline CDR1 and CDR2 sequences are MGHRA and YSYEKL. The CDR3 runs 17 residues. V was pared by 3 bases and J by 2 bases, with 6 bases of the junction left unmatched. This chain's CDR3 is CASSQASGRAHTDTQYF. The CDR3 DNA is TGCGCCAGCAGCCAGGCTAGCGGGAGGGCCCACACAGATACGCAGTATTTT.

The genes are TRBV27 and TRBJ2-1, with 11 bases that match TRBD1. Germline CDR1 and CDR2: MNHEY and SMNVEV (reference sequence). This CDR3 region has 16 residues. V trimming: 5 bases; J trimming: 9 bases; junction bases outside the gene matches: 12. The CDR3 region is CASSPEGTGGVGEQFF. The CDR3 nucleotides read TGTGCCAGCAGTCCCGAAGGGACAGGGGGTGTTGGTGAGCAGTTCTTC.

The rearrangement uses TRBV4-1 and TRBJ2-7; possibly TRBD1 or TRBD2 for D (5 bases each). V dropped 0 bases and J dropped 2 bases, with 14 bases sitting between them. The CDR3 length is 16 residues. Germline V gene data show CDR1 as MGHRA and CDR2 as YSYEKL. This CDR3 is CASSQEFTGTAYEQYF. The CDR3 DNA reads as TGCGCCAGCAGCCAAGAGTTTACGGGGACGGCCTACGAGCAGTACTTC.

This rearrangement joins TRBV4-1 to TRBJ2-1; TRBD2 might be the D (6 bases). Trimming removed 5 bases from V and 0 bases from J, with 14 bases in between. There are 16 residues in the CDR3. Per germline, CDR1 MGHRA and CDR2 YSYEKL. CDR3 in amino acids: CASSWDWIDSYNEQFF. The CDR3 DNA reads as TGCGCCAGCAGCTGGGACTGGATTGACTCCTACAATGAGCAGTTCTTC.

This chain uses TRBV11-2 with TRBJ1-2; D is possibly TRBD1 (6 bases). This CDR3 contains 15 residues. The germline CDR1 and CDR2 sequences are SGHAT and FQNNGV. Trimming pared 5 bases from V and 4 bases from J, leaving 17 bases between. CDR3: CASSPGQTLGYGYTF. CDR3 DNA: TGTGCCAGCAGCCCAGGACAGACTCTGGGCTATGGCTACACCTTC.

This chain links TRBV28 with TRBJ2-7; 9 positions match TRBD2. The V segment lost 0 bases and the J segment 0 bases; nucleotides outside the gene matches: 6. Germline V gene lookup returns CDR1 MDHEN and CDR2 SYDVKM. This CDR3 contains 17 residues. For the CDR3, the DNA is TGTGCCAGCAGTTTATGGGGAGCGGGAGGCACCTCCTACGAGCAGTACTTC. This encodes CASSLWGAGGTSYEQYF.

This chain joins TRBV9 and TRBJ1-1; TRBD1 agrees at 7 bases. Looked up from germline, CDR1 is SGDLS and CDR2 is YYNGEE. V lost 3 bases to trimming and J lost 5 bases; unmatched junction nucleotides: 10. This CDR3 has 15 amino acids. The CDR3 region has the DNA TGTGCCAGCAGCGGGGGGGACAGCCTGGGGACTGAAGCTTTCTTT. Translation: CASSGGDSLGTEAFF.